Detailed here is one T cell receptor (beta chain). This clone was seen a few times. Its recognized antigen is unknown. Base qualities are missing; no much larger clone stands one base away. Based on the germline V gene, the CDR1 and CDR2 sequences are LGHNA and YSLEER. Here V drops 1 base and J drops 6 bases, and the junction holds 18 bases not matched to any gene. The CDR3 covers 20 residues, taking in both the cysteine and the phenylalanine. Of all the DNA, just the CDR3 is kept, 60 bases in frame from base 1. The time point label for this specimen denotes: cycle 4 day 1 (C4D1), after 6 weeks of nivolumab. Every trial patient had relapsed after autologous stem cell transplantation, and cohorts A, B and C differed in prior brentuximab vedotin exposure. A Miltenyi CD4+ T cell isolation kit was used for magnetic negative selection to purify CD4+ T cells from thawed PBMCs. The trial cohort included 50 or so patients with relapsed/refractory classical Hodgkin lymphoma, and each patient had a best overall response of complete response, partial response or progressive disease. Trial patients were treated with single-agent nivolumab in the multi-cohort phase II CheckMate 205 trial. An independent review committee assessed best overall response by applying the 2007 International Working Group response criteria. Trial PBMCs were collected just before the start of nivolumab (C1D1) and during therapy at cycle 2 day 1 and cycle 4 day 1. After peripheral blood was drawn into 8 mL Vacutainer Cell Preparation Tubes, PBMCs were isolated by centrifugation and then cryopreserved. Purified CD4+ and CD8+ fractions were generated only in cases for which an additional PBMC sample was available. Magnetically labelled cells were removed on LS columns in a quadroMACS separator, and the flow-through was retained as the purified fraction.

Genomic DNA was isolated using the Qiagen DNeasy kit from unsorted PBMCs as well as from negatively selected CD4+ and CD8+ fractions. TCR beta CDR3 regions were amplified by immunoSEQ multiplex PCR using primers annealing to V and J segments. A synthetic immune receptor repertoire was used to minimize amplification bias, and any remaining bias was removed computationally after sequencing. In the authors' own workflow: Custom Python scripts were used to quantify repertoire diversity as the Shannon entropy index. The unsorted, CD4+ and CD8+ repertoires were each analyzed separately, with the exception of combined analyses, where CD4+ and CD8+ sequences were merged in silico. A clone counted as expanded when the clone's frequency after treatment rose at least 2-fold relative to C1D1, and clones undetected at baseline were given a pseudocount of 0.5. Singleton clones were defined as clones with 0 or 1 copy at C1D1, and non-singleton clones were defined as clones with 2 or more copies. By matching protein sequences in sorted samples from the same patient, clones expanded in unsorted samples were annotated as CD4+, CD8+ or unknown. Wilcoxon tests were applied to paired samples to test diversity changes from C1D1 to C4D1. TCRdb re-hosts the immuneACCESS table, in-frame sequences only. Its copies lack some clones; in the studies checked, an unresolved V gene accounts for under half of them, and the cause for the rest is not known. V and J calls and clone size come straight from that table; D and trimming were deduced from the DNA. The sample has tens of thousands of clones on record, less than 75% of them singletons. 1% to 1.5% of the sample comes from the top ten.

These data originate in a study of PD-1 blockade in classical Hodgkin lymphoma (dated by TCRdb to about 2020). Notes on the research overall: Nivolumab dosing was 3 mg/kg intravenously every 2 weeks, continuing until either disease progression or unacceptable toxicity. A peripheral blood immune signature of response to PD-1 blockade in classical Hodgkin lymphoma was defined using TCR beta sequencing and CyTOF. Study-wide conclusions, independent of this receptor: Lower diversity was observed in patients in whom nivolumab was started less than 1 year after ASCT, and these patients were excluded from later analyses so that confounding by immune reconstitution would be avoided. Baseline TCR diversity was reported to be lower in newly diagnosed patients than in healthy donors and to be lower still in relapsed/refractory patients. A significant rise by C4D1 was seen in CD4+ but not CD8+ TCR diversity (p=0.0027 vs p=0.16), with the rise being most apparent in complete responders (p=0.02). The study was limited to a single clinical trial cohort, and causes of repertoire differences, possibly disease activity or prior therapy, remained undefined. Trial patients achieving complete response had baseline diversity similar to newly diagnosed patients, whereas partial responders and progressors had significantly lower diversity.

The sequencing here drew on CD4+ T cells from blood, taken before the fourth cycle of nivolumab. The chain is encoded by TRBV4-3 joined to TRBJ2-2; the central 9 bases match TRBD2. The sequence came from a human donor with classical Hodgkin lymphoma. The CDR3 region has the sequence CASSQVSGGGAMYSPGELFF. The DNA reads TGCGCCAGCAGCCAAGTGTCGGGCGGGGGGGCGATGTATAGTCCCGGGGAGCTGTTTTTT.